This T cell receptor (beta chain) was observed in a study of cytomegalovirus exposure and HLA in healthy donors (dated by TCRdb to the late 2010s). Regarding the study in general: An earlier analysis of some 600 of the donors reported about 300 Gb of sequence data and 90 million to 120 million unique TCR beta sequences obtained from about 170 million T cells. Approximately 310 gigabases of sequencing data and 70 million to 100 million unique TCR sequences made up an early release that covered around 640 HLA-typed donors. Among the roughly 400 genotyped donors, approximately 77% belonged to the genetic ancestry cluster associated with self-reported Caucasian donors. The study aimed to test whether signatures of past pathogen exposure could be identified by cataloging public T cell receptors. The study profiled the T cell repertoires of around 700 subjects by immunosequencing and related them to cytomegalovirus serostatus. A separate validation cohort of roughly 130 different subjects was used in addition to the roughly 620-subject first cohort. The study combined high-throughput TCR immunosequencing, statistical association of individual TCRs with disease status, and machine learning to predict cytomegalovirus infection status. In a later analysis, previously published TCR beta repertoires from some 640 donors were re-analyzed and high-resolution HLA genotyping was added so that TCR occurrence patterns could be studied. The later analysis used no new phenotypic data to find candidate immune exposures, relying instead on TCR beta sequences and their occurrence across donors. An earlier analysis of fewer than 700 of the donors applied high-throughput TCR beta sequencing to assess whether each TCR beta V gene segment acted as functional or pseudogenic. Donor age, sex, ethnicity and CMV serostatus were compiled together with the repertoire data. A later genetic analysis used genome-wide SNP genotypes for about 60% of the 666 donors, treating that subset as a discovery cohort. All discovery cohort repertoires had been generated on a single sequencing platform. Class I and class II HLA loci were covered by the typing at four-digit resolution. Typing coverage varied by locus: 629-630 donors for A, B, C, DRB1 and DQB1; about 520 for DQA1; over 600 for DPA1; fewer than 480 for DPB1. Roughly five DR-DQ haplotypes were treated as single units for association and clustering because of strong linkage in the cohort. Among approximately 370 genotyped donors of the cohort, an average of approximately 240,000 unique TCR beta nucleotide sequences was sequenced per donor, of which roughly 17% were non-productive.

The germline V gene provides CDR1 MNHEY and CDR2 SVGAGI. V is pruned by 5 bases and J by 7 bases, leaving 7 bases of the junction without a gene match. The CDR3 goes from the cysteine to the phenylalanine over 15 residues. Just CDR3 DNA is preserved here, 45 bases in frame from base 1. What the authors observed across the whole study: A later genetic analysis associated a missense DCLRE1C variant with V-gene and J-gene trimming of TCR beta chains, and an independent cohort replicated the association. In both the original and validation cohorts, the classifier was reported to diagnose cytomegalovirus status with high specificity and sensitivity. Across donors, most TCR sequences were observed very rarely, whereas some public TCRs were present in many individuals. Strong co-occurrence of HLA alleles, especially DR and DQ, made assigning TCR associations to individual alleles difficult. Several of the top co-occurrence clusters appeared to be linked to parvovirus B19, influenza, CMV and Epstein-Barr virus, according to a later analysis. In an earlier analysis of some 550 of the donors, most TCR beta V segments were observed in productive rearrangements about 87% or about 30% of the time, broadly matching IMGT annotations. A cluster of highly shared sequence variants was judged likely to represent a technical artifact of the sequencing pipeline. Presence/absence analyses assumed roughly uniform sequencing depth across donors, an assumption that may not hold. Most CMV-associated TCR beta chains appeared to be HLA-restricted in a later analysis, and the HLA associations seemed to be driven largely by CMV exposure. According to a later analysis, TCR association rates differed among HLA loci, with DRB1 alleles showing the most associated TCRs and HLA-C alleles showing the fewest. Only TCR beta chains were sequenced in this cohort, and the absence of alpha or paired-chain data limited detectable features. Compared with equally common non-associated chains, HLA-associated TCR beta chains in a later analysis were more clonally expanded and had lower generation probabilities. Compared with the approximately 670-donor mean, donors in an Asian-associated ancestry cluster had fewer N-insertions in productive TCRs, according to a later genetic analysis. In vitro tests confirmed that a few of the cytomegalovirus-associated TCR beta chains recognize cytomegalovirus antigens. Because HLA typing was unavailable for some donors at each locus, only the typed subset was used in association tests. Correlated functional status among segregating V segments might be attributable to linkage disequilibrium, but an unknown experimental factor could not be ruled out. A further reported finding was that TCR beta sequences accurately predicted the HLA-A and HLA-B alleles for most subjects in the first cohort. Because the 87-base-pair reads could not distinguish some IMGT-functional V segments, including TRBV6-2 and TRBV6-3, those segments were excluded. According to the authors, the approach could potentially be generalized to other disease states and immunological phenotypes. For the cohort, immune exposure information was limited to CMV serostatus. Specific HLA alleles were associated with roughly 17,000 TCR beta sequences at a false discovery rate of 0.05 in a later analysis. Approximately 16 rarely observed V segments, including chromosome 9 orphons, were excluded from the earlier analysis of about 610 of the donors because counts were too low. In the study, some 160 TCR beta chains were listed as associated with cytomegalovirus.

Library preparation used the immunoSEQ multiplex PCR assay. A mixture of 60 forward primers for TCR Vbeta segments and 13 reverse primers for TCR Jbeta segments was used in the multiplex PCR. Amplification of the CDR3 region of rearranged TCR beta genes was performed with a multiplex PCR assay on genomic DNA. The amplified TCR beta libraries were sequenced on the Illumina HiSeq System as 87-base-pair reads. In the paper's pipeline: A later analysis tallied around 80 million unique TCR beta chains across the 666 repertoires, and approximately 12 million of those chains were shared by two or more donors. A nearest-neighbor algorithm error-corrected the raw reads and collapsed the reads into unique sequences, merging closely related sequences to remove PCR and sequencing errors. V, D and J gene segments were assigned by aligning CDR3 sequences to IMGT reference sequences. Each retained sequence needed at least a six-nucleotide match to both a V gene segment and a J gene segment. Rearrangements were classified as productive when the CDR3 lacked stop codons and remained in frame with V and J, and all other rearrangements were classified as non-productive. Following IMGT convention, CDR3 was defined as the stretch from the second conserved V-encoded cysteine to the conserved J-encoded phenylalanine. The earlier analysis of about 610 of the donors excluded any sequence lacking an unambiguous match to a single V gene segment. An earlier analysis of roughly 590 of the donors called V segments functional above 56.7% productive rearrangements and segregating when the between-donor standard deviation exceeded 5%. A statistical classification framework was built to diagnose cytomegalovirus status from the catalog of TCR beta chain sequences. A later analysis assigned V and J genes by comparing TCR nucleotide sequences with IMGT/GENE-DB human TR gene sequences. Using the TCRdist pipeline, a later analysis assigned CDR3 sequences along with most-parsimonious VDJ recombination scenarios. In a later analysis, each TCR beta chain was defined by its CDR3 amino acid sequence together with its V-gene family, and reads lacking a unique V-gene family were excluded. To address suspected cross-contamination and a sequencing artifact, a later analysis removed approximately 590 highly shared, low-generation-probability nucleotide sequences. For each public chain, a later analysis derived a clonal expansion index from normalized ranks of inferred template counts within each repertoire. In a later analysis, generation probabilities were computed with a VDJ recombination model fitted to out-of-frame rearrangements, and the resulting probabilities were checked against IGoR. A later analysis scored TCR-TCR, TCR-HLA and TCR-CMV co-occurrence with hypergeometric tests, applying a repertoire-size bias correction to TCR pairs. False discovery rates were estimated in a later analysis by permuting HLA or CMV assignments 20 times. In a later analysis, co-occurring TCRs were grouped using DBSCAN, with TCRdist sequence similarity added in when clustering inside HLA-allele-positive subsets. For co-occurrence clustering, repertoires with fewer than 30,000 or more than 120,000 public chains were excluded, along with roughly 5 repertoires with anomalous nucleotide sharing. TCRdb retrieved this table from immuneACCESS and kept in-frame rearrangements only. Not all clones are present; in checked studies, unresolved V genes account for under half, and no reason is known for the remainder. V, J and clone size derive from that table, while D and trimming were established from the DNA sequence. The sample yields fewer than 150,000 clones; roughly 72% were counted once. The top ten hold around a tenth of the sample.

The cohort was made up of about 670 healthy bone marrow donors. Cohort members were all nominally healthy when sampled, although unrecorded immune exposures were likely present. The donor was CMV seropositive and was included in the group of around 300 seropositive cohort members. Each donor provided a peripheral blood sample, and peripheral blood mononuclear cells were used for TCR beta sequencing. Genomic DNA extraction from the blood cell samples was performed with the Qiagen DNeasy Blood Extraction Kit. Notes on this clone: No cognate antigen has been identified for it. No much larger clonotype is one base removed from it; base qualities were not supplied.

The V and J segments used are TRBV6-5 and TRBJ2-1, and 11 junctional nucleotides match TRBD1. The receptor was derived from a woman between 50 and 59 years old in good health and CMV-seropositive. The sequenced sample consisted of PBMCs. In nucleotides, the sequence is TGTGCCAGCAGTCCCGGACAGGGGGCGAAGAATGAGCAGTTCTTC. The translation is CASSPGQGAKNEQFF.